A selection of T cell receptor beta chains follows, all from one sample in a study of blood T cell repertoires in COVID-19. TCRdb's copy holds only in-frame clones and misses some; the assay was immunoSEQ multiplex PCR. This table has around 90,000 clones, approximately 80% appearing once. Material for sequencing was peripheral blood. Receptors originate from a human donor in a cohort sampled during active COVID-19. Both conserved end residues are part of each CDR3. Fields, in order: J gene, V gene, D gene, CDR3 protein. The D gene is left open where the match is weak.

>TRBJ1-2|TRBV28|TRBD1
CASSSPDRRGGYTF
>TRBJ1-5|TRBV6-5|NA
CASIPPVQPQHF
>TRBJ2-7|TRBV30|NA
CAWSSPGGLSSYEQYF
>TRBJ2-1|TRBV24-1|TRBD2
CATSALSGSSYNEQFF
>TRBJ1-3|TRBV4-1|TRBD1
CASSQDGTGLGNTIYF
>TRBJ1-1|TRBV5-6|NA
CASSFNRNTEAFF
>TRBJ2-7|TRBV3-1/TRBV3-2|TRBD2
CAASAGGPSEQYF
>TRBJ1-2|TRBV18|TRBD1
CASSPQSGGHGYTF
>TRBJ2-7|TRBV10-3|TRBD1
CAIKDGTADYEQYF
>TRBJ1-5|TRBV4-2|TRBD1
CASSPPFGTAGNQPQHF
>TRBJ2-3|TRBV18|TRBD1
CASSPDQRTGADTQYF
>TRBJ1-5|TRBV19|NA
CASNPRSRGGNQPQHF
>TRBJ1-6|TRBV27|NA
CASSLGAKWGSPLHF
>TRBJ2-3|TRBV4-1|TRBD2
CASSQVSGSADTQYF
>TRBJ1-5|TRBV28|TRBD1
CASSWGQGMAQHF
>TRBJ2-6|TRBV5-5|NA
CASSLEGVGANVLTF
>TRBJ2-7|TRBV19|TRBD1
CASSISGQPFYEQYF
>TRBJ1-6|TRBV6-5|NA
CASSPREGDSSPLHF
>TRBJ1-2|TRBV6-5|NA
CASSPLGHSGGYTF
>TRBJ2-3|TRBV3-1/TRBV3-2|TRBD2
CASMKREGLDTQYF
>TRBJ1-2|TRBV7-9|TRBD1
CASSERTGGNYGYTF
>TRBJ1-2|TRBV28|TRBD1
CASRTGQGAGGYTF
>TRBJ2-6|TRBV2|NA
CASRGHQGANVLTF
>TRBJ2-7|TRBV6-5|TRBD1
CATRGGQGDEQYF
>TRBJ2-7|TRBV5-4|NA
CASSLGSSRRLEQYF
>TRBJ2-7|TRBV3-1/TRBV3-2|TRBD2
CASSQMAGAQPYEQYF
>TRBJ1-5|TRBV19|TRBD1
CASRDRGNQPQHF
>TRBJ1-3|TRBV28|TRBD1
CASSLDRVPGNTIYF
>TRBJ2-7|TRBV5-6|TRBD2
CASSPGLAVSYEQYF
>TRBJ1-1|TRBV5-6|NA
CASSLVQGWTEAFF
>TRBJ1-2|TRBV28|NA
CASSSTNPPYGYTF
>TRBJ2-1|TRBV5-1|NA
CASSLAGGTYNEQFF
>TRBJ1-1|TRBV27|NA
CASSSQGGNTEAFF
>TRBJ2-7|TRBV3-1/TRBV3-2|TRBD1
CASSQELTGGYYEQYF
>TRBJ2-1|TRBV14|NA
CASSAFGNEQFF
>TRBJ2-7|TRBV6-6|TRBD1
CASSSPGQGSVEQYF
>TRBJ2-5|TRBV5-1|NA
CASSLARRETQYF
>TRBJ2-7|TRBV7-9|NA
CASSRRGPSYEQYF
>TRBJ1-5|TRBV18|TRBD1
CASSAGTGDQPQHF
>TRBJ2-7|TRBV3-1/TRBV3-2|TRBD1
CASSGTGMYEQYF
>TRBJ1-4|TRBV7-2|NA
CASSLEGLSNEKLFF
>TRBJ2-2|TRBV29-1|NA
CSVGGRERELFF
>TRBJ2-7|TRBV10-3|TRBD2
CAISGPGLKSPYEQYF
>TRBJ2-1|TRBV11-2|TRBD2
CASSLRTSGNSLYYNEQFF
>TRBJ2-2|TRBV28|TRBD2
CASTGPPGASGMELFF
>TRBJ1-5|TRBV6-5|NA
CASRKPQGIQPQHF
>TRBJ1-4|TRBV4-1|NA
CASTGGRYEKLFF